The clone carrying this T cell receptor beta chain was detected ten times or more. Its antigen is still unknown. Using RNA template, CDR3s of TCR alpha and beta were amplified with iRepertoire arm-PCR. Input was about 85-400 ng of tissue mRNA or PBMC total RNA. Each CDR3 protein gets one entry after TCRdb re-called the multiplex PCR reads with MiXCR. The data contain 150,000 to 200,000 distinct CDR3 sequences, more than 35% of them seen just once; the ten biggest clones take up 5.2%. Trimming pared 0 bases from V and 6 bases from J, leaving 14 bases between. The CDR3 runs to 15 residues. Germline V lookup: CDR1 MNHEY, CDR2 SVGEGT. This sample is drawn from a study of glioma-infiltrating T cells. Study observations and caveats: Tissue-blood divergence was below expectation in non-neoplastic patients, above in gliomas. Only very few CDR3 sequences appeared in both tissue and blood.

This rearrangement joins TRBV6-2 or TRBV6-3 to TRBJ1-2, with D tentatively TRBD1 (5 bases). The clonotype comes from a human donor with low-grade glioma or glioblastoma, undergoing nonglioma brain surgery, or in good health (not recorded which). Sequenced sample: glioma tissue, nonneoplastic brain tissue, or PBMCs (not recorded which). The CDR3 region is CASSYSGPGRDGYTF. The CDR3 DNA sequence: TGTGCCAGCAGTTACTCGGGCCCAGGGAGAGATGGCTACACCTTC.